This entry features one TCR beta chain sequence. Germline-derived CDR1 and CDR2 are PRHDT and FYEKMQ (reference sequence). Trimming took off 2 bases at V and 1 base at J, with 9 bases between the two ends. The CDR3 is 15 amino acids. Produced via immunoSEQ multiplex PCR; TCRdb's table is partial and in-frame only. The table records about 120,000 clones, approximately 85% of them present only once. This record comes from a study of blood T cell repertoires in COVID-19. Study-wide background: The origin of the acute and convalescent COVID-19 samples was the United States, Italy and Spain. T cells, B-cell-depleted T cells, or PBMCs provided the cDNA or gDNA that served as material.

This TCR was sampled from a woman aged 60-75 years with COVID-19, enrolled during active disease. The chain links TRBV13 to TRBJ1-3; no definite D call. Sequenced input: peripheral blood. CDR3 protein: CASSLSPGSGNTIYF. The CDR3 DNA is TGTGCCAGCAGCTTAAGCCCGGGTTCTGGAAACACCATATATTTT.